Below are 18 T cell receptor beta chains sequenced from a single sample in a study of memory CD4+ T cells and cytomegalovirus serostatus. The repertoire was sequenced with immunoSEQ multiplex PCR; TCRdb's copy has only in-frame clones and lacks some. This sample has more than 45,000 clones, with about 70% found just once. The sort gate was single viable CD3+CD4+CD8-CD45RO+ cells for memory CD4+ T cells. The sample comprised memory CD4+ T cells from blood. These receptors were obtained from an adult in good health and CMV-seropositive.

The chain recombines TRBV10-3 with TRBJ2-7; D gene ambiguous. Trimming left V 5 bases short and J 3 bases short, with 17 bases between. Germline V gene sequence: CDR1 ENHRY, CDR2 SYGVKD. This CDR3 is 15 amino acids long. Written as DNA, the CDR3 is TGTGCCATCAGTTCACCTCGGGCGGAAGGCTACGAGCAGTACTTC. It codes for CAISSPRAEGYEQYF.

The chain joins TRBV14 to TRBJ1-2, with 8 bases lining up with TRBD1. The CDR3 spans 14 residues. From germline, CDR1 is SGHDN and CDR2 FVKESK. The trim removed 4 bases at V and 3 bases at J, leaving 4 bases unmatched. This CDR3 reads CASSRDRQDYGYTF. CDR3 sequence (DNA): TGTGCCAGCAGCCGGGACAGGCAAGACTATGGCTACACCTTC.

V gene TRBV2 combines with J gene TRBJ2-2, with a tentative D call TRBD1 (6 bases). This CDR3 comprises 18 residues. Trimming took off 4 bases at V and 2 bases at J, with 20 bases between the two ends. In germline, CDR1 is SNHLY, CDR2 FYNNEI. The DNA of the CDR3 is TGTGCCAGCAGTGTTTGGGGCAGGGGCCAGTTAAACACCGGGGAGCTGTTTTTT. It encodes CASSVWGRGQLNTGELFF.

This chain links TRBV7-2 with TRBJ1-4; TRBD1 is a possible D gene (6 bases). The CDR3 spans 17 residues. The germline CDR1 and CDR2 sequences are SGHTA and FQGNSA. The V and J ends lost 1 base and 4 bases respectively, with 16 bases between them. CDR3 region: CASSLGVGGAGNEKLFF. The CDR3 nucleotides read TGTGCCAGCAGCTTAGGAGTAGGGGGGGCCGGTAATGAAAAACTGTTTTTT.

The genes are TRBV6-6 and TRBJ2-7; 11 bases line up with TRBD1. CDR1 and CDR2 (germline): MNHNY, SVGAGI (reference sequence). J gave up 0 bases and V 6 bases, and 1 base lay outside the gene matches. The CDR3 is made up of 14 amino acids. In nucleotides, the CDR3 is TGTGCCAGCAGGGGACAGGGGGGCTCCTACGAGCAGTACTTC. The encoded protein is CASRGQGGSYEQYF.

The CDR3: CASSLANGGMFGYTF. CDR3 DNA: TGTGCCAGCAGCTTGGCCAATGGCGGGATGTTTGGCTACACCTTC. This chain links TRBV5-4 with TRBJ1-2, with D hard to call. V was cut by 0 bases and J by 7 bases, with 16 bases left in between. The CDR3 length is 15 residues. Germline CDR1 and CDR2: SGHNT and YYREEE (reference sequence).

V and J are TRBV4-2 and TRBJ2-3; 10 bases line up with TRBD1. Germline loops: CDR1 LGHNA, CDR2 YNFKEQ. The CDR3 is made up of 15 amino acids. After removal of 4 bases from V and 2 bases from J, the junction contained 3 bases not matched to a gene. This CDR3 reads CASSPDRGLTDTQYF. The CDR3 DNA reads TGTGCCAGCAGCCCCGACAGGGGGCTCACAGATACGCAGTATTTT.

J is TRBJ1-3 and V is TRBV6-1; D remains unclear. From germline, CDR1 is MNHNS and CDR2 SASEGT. This CDR3 has 10 residues. V was clipped by 1 base and J by 8 bases, with 0 bases between them. In DNA, the CDR3 is TGTGCCAGCAGTGAAGACACCATATATTTT. Translated: CASSEDTIYF.

This clone ranks as medium-sized (0.01 to 0.1%). The chain carries TRBV2 and TRBJ2-1, with TRBD2 matching 14 bases. This CDR3 contains 16 residues. V gave up 6 bases and J gave up 4 bases; unmatched junction bases: 5. Germline CDR1 and CDR2: SNHLY and FYNNEI. In DNA form, the CDR3 reads TGTGCCAGCAGCTATAGACTAGCGGGGGGGTACAATGAGCAGTTCTTC. Its translation: CASSYRLAGGYNEQFF.

The chain couples TRBV10-3 to TRBJ2-2, with 9 bases lining up with TRBD1. CDR3 size: 14 residues. Germline CDR1 is ENHRY and CDR2 is SYGVKD. With 11 bases clipped from V and 0 bases from J, the junction kept 4 bases outside the gene matches. The CDR3, as DNA: TGTGCCTCCACAGGGGGCGCGAACACCGGGGAGCTGTTTTTT. As protein: CASTGGANTGELFF.

The chain uses TRBV7-2 and TRBJ2-5; D gene ambiguous. Germline-derived CDR1 and CDR2 are SGHTA and FQGNSA. With 4 bases removed from V and 2 bases from J, the gap between germline ends came to 23 bases. The CDR3 is 18 amino acids. The CDR3 DNA reads TGTGCCAGCAGCTCCCAAACAACCTCCTTTATTATTCAAGAGACCCAGTACTTC. Translation: CASSSQTTSFIIQETQYF.

This chain links TRBV7-9 with TRBJ2-7; D unclear. V dropped 3 bases and J dropped 6 bases, with 9 bases sitting between them. The length of the CDR3 is 12 residues. Germline V gene lookup returns CDR1 SEHNR and CDR2 FQNEAQ (reference sequence). CDR3 DNA: TGTGCCAGCAGCTTGGTTCACGGCGAGCAGTACTTC. It codes for CASSLVHGEQYF.

The chain couples TRBV18 to TRBJ2-7, with 7 bases matching TRBD1. From germline, CDR1 is KGHSH and CDR2 LQKENI. The CDR3 runs to 14 residues. The junction had 7 bases not matched to a gene; V was cut back by 0 bases and J by 8 bases. CDR3 nucleotide sequence: TGTGCCAGCTCACCACCGGGGACAGCAGGTCAGCAGTACTTC. Its translation: CASSPPGTAGQQYF. The entire variable domain, with the rest obtained from reference TRBV18 and TRBJ2-7, is as follows: NAGVMQNPRHLVRRRGQEARLRCSPMKGHSHVYWYRQLPEEGLKFMVYLQKENIIDESGMPKERFSAEFPKEGPSILRIQQVVRGDSAAYFCASSPPGTAGQQYFGPGTRLTVT.

This rearrangement joins TRBV10-3 to TRBJ1-3; D is uncertain. Germline CDR1 reads ENHRY; CDR2 reads SYGVKD. Deletions cut 2 bases from V and 1 base from J, with 12 bases between. The CDR3 has 16 amino acids. The CDR3 sequence is CAISELGGLSGNTIYF. CDR3 nucleotide sequence: TGTGCCATCAGTGAGCTCGGCGGGTTGTCTGGAAACACCATATATTTT.

J is TRBJ2-3 and V is TRBV6-1, with D perhaps TRBD1 or TRBD2 (5 bases each). From germline, CDR1 is MNHNS and CDR2 SASEGT. The CDR3 spans 14 residues. With 9 bases removed from V and 5 bases from J, the gap between germline ends came to 18 bases. In nucleotides, the CDR3 is TGTGCCAGTGCCCCGGGCAGGGAGATAGATACGCAGTATTTT. Translated: CASAPGREIDTQYF.

This clone was counted only a few times. J is TRBJ2-3 and V is TRBV2; D is perhaps TRBD2 (5 bases). Germline CDR1 SNHLY, CDR2 FYNNEI. Trimming took off 5 bases at V and 8 bases at J, with 17 bases between the two ends. The CDR3 runs to 14 residues. The CDR3 region is CASSWQEVVGTQYF. The CDR3, as DNA: TGTGCCAGCAGTTGGCAGGAGGTGGTGGGTACGCAGTATTTT.

J is TRBJ2-1 and V is TRBV18; tentative D call: TRBD2 (6 bases). Between the trimmed V and J ends, which lost 4 bases and 0 bases, there was a span of 13 bases. This CDR3 spans 16 amino acids. Germline V CDR1 and CDR2: KGHSH, LQKENI. The CDR3 DNA follows: TGTGCCAGCTCACTGGGACTCGCCAGCTCCTACAATGAGCAGTTCTTC. Its translation: CASSLGLASSYNEQFF.

The V and J genes are TRBV7-9 and TRBJ1-2; D remains unclear. Germline CDR1 is SEHNR and CDR2 is FQNEAQ (reference sequence). The CDR3 covers 12 residues. V was pared by 5 bases and J by 5 bases, with 9 bases between. As DNA, the CDR3 is TGTGCCAGCAGCCCGACCCTATATGGCTACACCTTC. Translated, it gives CASSPTLYGYTF.